These 10 T cell receptor beta chains were sequenced from one sample in a study of OX40 agonist ivuxolimab in advanced cancers. Sequencing was performed with immunoSEQ multiplex PCR; in TCRdb, only in-frame clones are kept and a portion is missing. This sample has just over 45,000 clones, with roughly 94% found just once. Sequenced material: CD4+ or CD8+ T cells sorted from blood, taken in a trial of the OX40 agonist ivuxolimab. These receptors all come from an adult with an advanced solid tumor such as melanoma, head and neck, liver or kidney cancer.

CDR3 protein: CASSLAQGAYEQYF. The CDR3 DNA reads as TGCGCCAGCAGCTTGGCACAGGGGGCCTACGAGCAGTACTTC. V is TRBV5-1 and J is TRBJ2-7, with TRBD1 matching 8 bases. Germline trimming cut 0 bases from V and 2 bases from J; bases unmatched to any gene: 1. CDR1 and CDR2 (germline): SGHRS, YFSETQ. The CDR3 is 14 residues long.

CDR3 in DNA: TGTGCCAGCGGACACGGGATTTCCTACGAGCAGTACTTC. As protein: CASGHGISYEQYF. The V call is TRBV27, the J call TRBJ2-7; D tentatively fits TRBD1 or TRBD2 (5 bases each). This CDR3 comprises 13 residues. Germline CDR1 and CDR2: MNHEY and SMNVEV (reference sequence). Trimming removed 8 bases from V and 1 base from J, with 12 bases in between.

CDR3 residues: CASTHSGEQYF. CDR3 DNA sequence: TGCGCCAGCACCCATTCTGGCGAGCAGTACTTC. V usage is TRBV4-1 and J usage is TRBJ2-7; no definite D call. The CDR3 is 11 residues long. CDR1 is MGHRA and CDR2 is YSYEKL in the germline V gene. V was trimmed by 7 bases and J by 6 bases, leaving 10 bases between them.

This clone showed up just once. The gene calls are TRBV4-2 and TRBJ1-3, with 8 nucleotides matching TRBD1. CDR3 size: 14 residues. J gave up 8 bases and V 5 bases, and 8 bases lay outside the gene matches. Per germline, CDR1 LGHNA and CDR2 YNFKEQ. The CDR3 here is CASSYGQGWDTIYF. The DNA of the CDR3 is TGTGCCAGCAGCTATGGACAGGGTTGGGACACCATATATTTT.

This rearrangement joins TRBV20-1 to TRBJ1-2; D uncertain. V lost 5 bases and J 10 bases, leaving 11 bases between the germline ends. The germline CDR1 and CDR2 sequences are DFQATT and SNEGSKA (reference sequence). The CDR3 sequence is 10 residues long. The CDR3 DNA sequence: TGCAGTGCTCCTCTCGTCGACTACACCTTC. This translates into CSAPLVDYTF.

The rearrangement joins TRBV7-2 to TRBJ2-2; D perhaps matches TRBD1 (6 bases). The CDR3 is 15 amino acids. CDR1 and CDR2 from the germline V gene are SGHTA and FQGNSA. Trimming shortened V by 4 bases and J by 5 bases, and 14 bases separated the two germline ends. In DNA form, the CDR3 reads TGTGCCAGCAGCTCGGCGGGCAGGGGTACCGGGGAGCTGTTTTTT. This gives the protein CASSSAGRGTGELFF. Using reference TRBV7-2 and TRBJ2-2 for the parts outside the CDR3, the full variable domain is GAGVSQSPSNKVTEKGKDVELRCDPISGHTALYWYRQSLGQGLEFLIYFQGNSAPDKSGLPSDRFSAERTGGSVSTLTIQRTQQEDSAVYLCASSSAGRGTGELFFGEGSRLTVL.

The chain combines TRBV19 with TRBJ1-5; TRBD1 might be the D (6 bases). Trimming left V 7 bases short and J 0 bases short, with 10 bases between. The germline gives CDR1 LNHDA, CDR2 SQIVND (reference sequence). The CDR3 sequence is 14 residues long. CDR3 nucleotide sequence: TGTGCCAGTACCTCGACAGGTAGCAATCAGCCCCAGCATTTT. It codes for CASTSTGSNQPQHF.

This clone has a handful of counts. The chain recombines TRBV13 with TRBJ1-1, with 7 bases fitting TRBD1. The CDR3 loop spans 14 amino acids. Unmatched junction bases numbered 8, after V lost 5 bases and J lost 5 bases. Germline V gene sequence: CDR1 PRHDT, CDR2 FYEKMQ (reference sequence). The CDR3 coding sequence is TGTGCCAGCAGCGAGGGGGCGATGGGTACTGAAGCTTTCTTT. Translation gives CASSEGAMGTEAFF. The full variable domain, in which reference TRBV13 and TRBJ1-1 provide the parts outside the CDR3, is AAGVIQSPRHLIKEKRETATLKCYPIPRHDTVYWYQQGPGQDPQFLISFYEKMQSDKGSIPDRFSAQQFSDYHSELNMSSLELGDSALYFCASSEGAMGTEAFFGQGTRLTVV.

The J gene is TRBJ2-7, the V gene TRBV27, with TRBD1 matching 7 bases. CDR3 length equals 14 residues. Germline CDR1 reads MNHEY; CDR2 reads SMNVEV (reference sequence). Trimming at V came to 2 bases and at J to 2 bases, leaving 3 bases not matched to a gene. CDR3 nucleotides: TGTGCCAGCAGTTTACAGGGGGATACCTACGAGCAGTACTTC. Translation gives CASSLQGDTYEQYF.

The sample holds one count of this clone. The V call is TRBV7-9, the J call TRBJ1-2, with TRBD1 as a possible D gene (6 bases). Trimming removed 7 bases at V and 4 bases at J, with 13 bases between. Germline V gene data show CDR1 as SEHNR and CDR2 as FQNEAQ (reference sequence). The CDR3 sequence is 13 residues long. CDR3 in amino acids: CASTSQGPYGYTF. The DNA of the CDR3 is TGTGCCAGCACCTCACAGGGTCCCTATGGCTACACCTTC.